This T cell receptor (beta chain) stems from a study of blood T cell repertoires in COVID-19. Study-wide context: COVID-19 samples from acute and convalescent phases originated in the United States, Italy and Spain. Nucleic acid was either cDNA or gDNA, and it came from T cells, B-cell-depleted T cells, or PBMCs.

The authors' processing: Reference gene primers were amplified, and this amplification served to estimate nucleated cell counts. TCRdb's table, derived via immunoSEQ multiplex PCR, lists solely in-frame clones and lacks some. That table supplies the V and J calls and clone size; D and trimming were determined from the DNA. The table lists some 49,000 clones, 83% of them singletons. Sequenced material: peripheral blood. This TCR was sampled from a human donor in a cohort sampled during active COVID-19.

The CDR3: CASSLYNSPLHF. In DNA form, the CDR3 reads TGTGCCAGCAGCCTATATAATTCACCCCTCCACTTT. The chain is built from TRBV7-8 and TRBJ1-6; D gene ambiguous. This CDR3 is built from 12 residues. Germline loops: CDR1 SGHVS, CDR2 FQNEAQ. Trimming stripped 5 bases from V and 4 bases from J, with 3 bases between.